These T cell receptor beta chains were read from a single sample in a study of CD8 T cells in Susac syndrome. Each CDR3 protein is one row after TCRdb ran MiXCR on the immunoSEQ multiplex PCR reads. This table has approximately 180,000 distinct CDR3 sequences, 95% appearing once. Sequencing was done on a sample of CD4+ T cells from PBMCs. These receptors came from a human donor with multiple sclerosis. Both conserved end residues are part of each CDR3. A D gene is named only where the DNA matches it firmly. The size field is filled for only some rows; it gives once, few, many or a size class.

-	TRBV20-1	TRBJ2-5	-	CSARDNPRGEETQYF	TGCAGTGCTAGAGACAACCCCAGGGGGGAGGAGACCCAGTACTTC
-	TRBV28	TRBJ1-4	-	CASSLSWRGKLFF	TGTGCCAGCAGTTTATCATGGAGAGGAAAACTGTTTTTT
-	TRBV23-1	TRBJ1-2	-	CASNGPAGYTF	TGCGCCAGCAACGGGCCCGCTGGCTACACCTTC
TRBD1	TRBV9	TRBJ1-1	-	CASSTWTGPKTEAFF	TGTGCCAGCAGCACCTGGACAGGGCCTAAAACTGAAGCTTTCTTT
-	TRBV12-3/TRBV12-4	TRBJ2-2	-	CASSLGPAAGELFF	TGTGCCAGCAGTTTAGGCCCAGCCGCCGGGGAGCTGTTTTTT
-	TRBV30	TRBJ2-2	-	CAWSMVTGELFF	TGTGCCTGGAGTATGGTAACCGGGGAGCTGTTTTTT
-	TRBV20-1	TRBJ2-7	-	CSAGLWKGGVHEQYF	TGCAGTGCTGGACTATGGAAGGGAGGTGTCCACGAGCAGTACTTC
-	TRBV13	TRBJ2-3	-	CASSLNQITDTQYF	TGTGCCAGCAGCTTAAATCAGATCACAGATACGCAGTATTTT
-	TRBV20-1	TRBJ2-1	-	CSASGHQGNEQFF	TGCAGTGCTTCAGGACACCAGGGGAATGAGCAGTTCTTC
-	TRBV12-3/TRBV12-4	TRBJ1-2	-	CASRGLLYGYTF	TGTGCCAGCAGAGGCCTCCTCTATGGCTACACCTTC
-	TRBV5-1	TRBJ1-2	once	CASSLQANYGYTF	TGCGCCAGCAGCTTACAGGCTAACTATGGCTACACCTTC
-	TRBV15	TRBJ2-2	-	CATSPRVTKKGFTGELFF	TGTGCCACCAGCCCCAGAGTGACCAAGAAGGGGTTCACCGGGGAGCTGTTTTTT
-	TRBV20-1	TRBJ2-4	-	CSARVNVEGIQYF	TGCAGTGCTAGAGTGAACGTGGAAGGCATTCAGTACTTC
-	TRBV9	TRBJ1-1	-	CASSVELTMNTEAFF	TGTGCCAGCAGCGTAGAGTTGACGATGAACACTGAAGCTTTCTTT
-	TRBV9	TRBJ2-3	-	CASSVELQPTDTQYF	TGTGCCAGCAGCGTAGAACTCCAACCCACAGATACGCAGTATTTT
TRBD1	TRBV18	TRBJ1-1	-	CASSPRTGRIDTEAFF	TGTGCCAGCTCTCCTAGGACAGGGAGAATCGACACTGAAGCTTTCTTT
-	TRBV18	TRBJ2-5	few	CASSPLGRETQYF	TGTGCCAGCTCACCACTAGGACGGGAGACCCAGTACTTC
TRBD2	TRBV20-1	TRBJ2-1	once	CSAHSGGYNEQFF	TGCAGTGCCCATAGCGGGGGGTACAATGAGCAGTTCTTC
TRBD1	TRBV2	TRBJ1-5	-	CASREQGALTNQPQHF	TGTGCCAGCAGAGAGCAGGGGGCCTTAACGAATCAGCCCCAGCATTTT
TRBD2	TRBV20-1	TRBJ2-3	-	CSARVVAGPTDTQYF	TGCAGTGCCCGTGTGGTAGCGGGGCCCACAGATACGCAGTATTTT
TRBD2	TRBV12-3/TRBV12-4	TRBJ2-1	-	CASKTGGLTPNEQFF	TGTGCCAGCAAGACGGGGGGGCTAACCCCCAATGAGCAGTTCTTC
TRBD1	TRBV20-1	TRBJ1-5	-	CSATTGDQPQHF	TGCAGTGCTACGACAGGGGATCAGCCCCAGCATTTT
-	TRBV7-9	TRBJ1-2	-	CASSLSGTPAYGYTF	TGTGCCAGCAGCTTATCAGGCACCCCCGCATATGGCTACACCTTC
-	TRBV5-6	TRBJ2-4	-	CASSSLTTGTAAKNIQYF	TGTGCCAGCAGCTCCTTAACTACAGGGACGGCGGCCAAAAACATTCAGTACTTC
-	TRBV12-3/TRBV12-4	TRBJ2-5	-	CASSRRTPQETQYF	TGTGCCAGCAGTCGCCGGACACCCCAAGAGACCCAGTACTTC
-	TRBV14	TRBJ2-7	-	CASSQDFSGQEYF	TGTGCCAGCAGCCAAGATTTTAGTGGGCAGGAGTACTTC
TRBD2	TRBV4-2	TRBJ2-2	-	CASSQDLWGTSHTGELFF	TGTGCCAGCAGCCAAGACCTTTGGGGGACTAGTCACACCGGGGAGCTGTTTTTT
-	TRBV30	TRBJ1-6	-	CAWSDNPYNSPLHF	TGTGCCTGGAGTGACAACCCCTATAATTCACCCCTCCACTTT
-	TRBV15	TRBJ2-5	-	CATSRNTGLGETQYF	TGTGCCACCAGCAGAAATACAGGTCTGGGAGAGACCCAGTACTTC
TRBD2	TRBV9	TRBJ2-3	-	CASRAQGLAGDTQYF	TGTGCCAGCAGAGCCCAGGGACTAGCAGGGGATACGCAGTATTTT
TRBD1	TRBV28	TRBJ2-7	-	CASSPPGQGGEQYF	TGTGCCAGCAGTCCACCAGGACAGGGAGGCGAGCAGTACTTC
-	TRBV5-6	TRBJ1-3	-	CASSAFGGSGNTIYF	TGTGCCAGCAGCGCCTTCGGGGGTTCGGGAAACACCATATATTTT